These 9 T cell receptor beta chains originate from one sample sequenced in a study of cytomegalovirus exposure and HLA in healthy donors. The PCR made use of 60 Vbeta and 13 Jbeta primers. Using immunoSEQ multiplex PCR, the repertoire was profiled, and TCRdb retains in-frame clones only, with some absent. The sample carries over 150,000 clones, around 80% recorded once. Sequenced input: PBMCs. These receptors were collected from a male donor in good health and CMV-seronegative.

This chain uses TRBV28 with TRBJ1-1; a weak D match, TRBD1 (5 bases). From germline, CDR1 is MDHEN and CDR2 SYDVKM. Trimming took off 1 base at V and 12 bases at J, with 15 bases between the two ends. This CDR3 has 13 amino acids. CDR3 region: CASSLSAGGWSFF. The CDR3 region has the DNA TGTGCCAGCAGTTTATCCGCGGGGGGGTGGTCTTTCTTT.

The chain carries TRBV2 and TRBJ2-5, with TRBD1 as a possible D gene (6 bases). Germline CDR1 reads SNHLY; CDR2 reads FYNNEI. V was pared by 10 bases and J by 2 bases, with 17 bases between. The CDR3 contains 14 residues. Written as DNA, the CDR3 is TGTGCCACTACGGCCCGGACAGTTCAAGAGACCCAGTACTTC. Encoded protein: CATTARTVQETQYF.

The chain uses TRBV7-8 and TRBJ2-1; D may be TRBD2 (7 bases). The CDR3 contains 18 residues. Trimming took off 2 bases at V and 10 bases at J, with 27 bases between the two ends. The germline V gene has CDR1 SGHVS and CDR2 FQNEAQ. CDR3 amino acids: CASSLRGRVNIGIGEQFF. The CDR3 coding sequence is TGTGCCAGCAGCTTAAGGGGGAGGGTAAATATTGGGATTGGGGAGCAGTTCTTC.

The sample holds one count of this clone. V gene TRBV15 combines with J gene TRBJ2-1; D is perhaps TRBD1 (6 bases). Trimming removed 3 bases from V and 9 bases from J, with 15 bases in between. Germline assignment: CDR1 LNHNV and CDR2 YYDKDF (reference sequence). The CDR3 is 14 amino acids. The CDR3: CATSSLAGAVEQFF. The CDR3 bases are TGTGCCACCAGCAGTCTCGCAGGGGCGGTTGAGCAGTTCTTC.

V is TRBV5-4 and J is TRBJ2-7; D possibly corresponds to TRBD1 (5 bases). This CDR3 has 16 amino acids. V dropped 4 bases and J dropped 3 bases, with 20 bases sitting between them. CDR1 and CDR2 from the germline V gene are SGHNT and YYREEE (reference sequence). CDR3 nucleotide sequence: TGTGCCAGCAGCCAAGAGGAAGGGGCCTCGGGCTACGAGCAGTACTTC. Protein product: CASSQEEGASGYEQYF.

This chain uses TRBV18 with TRBJ1-5; 9 nucleotides align to TRBD1. The CDR3 runs to 14 residues. Germline lookup yields CDR1 KGHSH and CDR2 LQKENI. After removal of 4 bases from V and 6 bases from J, the junction contained 4 bases not matched to a gene. The CDR3 loop is CASSLGTGSQPQHF. The CDR3 DNA reads as TGTGCCAGCTCACTCGGGACAGGGAGTCAGCCCCAGCATTTT.

V is TRBV19 and J is TRBJ2-7; TRBD1 is a possible D gene (6 bases). Trimming pared 5 bases from V and 2 bases from J, leaving 10 bases between. CDR3 size: 13 residues. CDR1 and CDR2 (germline): LNHDA, SQIVND (reference sequence). CDR3 in DNA: TGTGCCAGTAGTCCGGGACACCCCTACGAGCAGTACTTC. Its translation is CASSPGHPYEQYF.

The V and J genes are TRBV7-9 and TRBJ2-3; TRBD2 matches at 16 bases. The length of the CDR3 is 16 residues. The V and J ends lost 4 bases and 6 bases, in that order; junction bases with no gene match: 4. Germline assignment: CDR1 SEHNR and CDR2 FQNEAQ (reference sequence). The CDR3 reads CASSSGLAGGPDTQYF. In DNA, the CDR3 is TGTGCCAGCAGCTCGGGACTAGCGGGGGGGCCGGATACGCAGTATTTT.

This chain uses TRBV4-1 with TRBJ2-3, with a possible D match to TRBD2 (5 bases). Germline V gene lookup returns CDR1 MGHRA and CDR2 YSYEKL. The CDR3 has 15 residues. Trimming took off 1 base at V and 2 bases at J, with 10 bases between the two ends. For the CDR3, the DNA is TGCGCCAGCAGCCAAGTTTCCGGGGTCACAGATACGCAGTATTTT. Translation gives CASSQVSGVTDTQYF.